The sequence of this TCR beta chain was determined in a study of cytomegalovirus exposure and HLA in healthy donors (dated by TCRdb to about 2017). Some background on the complete study: The 700 or so repertoires of the first cohort and the 120 validation repertoires were produced on the same platform, according to a later analysis. The study was designed to test whether signatures of past pathogen exposure could be identified by cataloging public T cell receptors. High-throughput TCR immunosequencing, statistical association of individual TCRs with disease status, and machine learning were combined to predict cytomegalovirus infection status. A separate validation cohort of approximately 120 different subjects was used in addition to the roughly 700-subject first cohort.

Paper-wide results and their limitations: A later analysis had no HLA typing for the validation cohort, so co-occurrence there was scored across all 120 or so repertoires. In both the original and validation cohorts, the classifier was reported to diagnose cytomegalovirus status with high specificity and sensitivity. It was suggested by the authors that the approach could potentially be generalized to other disease states and immunological phenotypes. The study listed approximately 160 TCR beta chains as associated with cytomegalovirus. While some public TCRs were present in many individuals, most TCR sequences turned up only very rarely across donors. Of the cluster scores, 85% to 95% were above 0 in a later analysis, which found that TCRs clustered in the first cohort also tended to co-occur in the approximately 120 validation repertoires. Three of the identified cytomegalovirus-associated TCR beta chains were confirmed in vitro to be specific for cytomegalovirus antigens.

Regarding this clone: The antigen this receptor binds is unknown. The input lacks base qualities; no much larger clone sits a single base away.

Here V drops 3 bases and J drops 6 bases, and the junction holds 18 bases not matched to any gene. Its CDR3 holds 18 amino acids, cysteine through phenylalanine. The DNA shown is the 54-base CDR3, in frame from base 1. CDR1 and CDR2, per the germline V gene, are KGHSH and LQKENI. Donors formed part of the validation cohort, which comprised fewer than 150 subjects and was distinct from the first cohort of under 850 subjects. Library preparation was by the immunoSEQ multiplex PCR assay. As for how the authors treated the data: A statistical classification framework was built to diagnose cytomegalovirus status from the catalog of TCR beta chain sequences. Held by TCRdb, this immuneACCESS table contains in-frame sequences only and omits some clones. Under half of the omission traces to an unresolved V gene where checked; the cause of the rest is unknown. The V and J calls and clone size were taken over from that table, and D and trimming were inferred from the DNA. The sample data list 260,000 or so clones, and approximately 87% of these were observed just once. Roughly 0.93% of the sample goes to the ten largest clones.

The source of this sequence is a woman aged 18-35 years in good health and CMV-seronegative. The chain links TRBV18 with TRBJ2-7; TRBD2 fits 9 bases in the junction. Sequencing used PBMCs. CDR3 sequence: CASSPVVSGAGGPGEQYF. The nucleotide sequence is TGTGCCAGCTCACCTGTCGTCAGTGGGGCGGGAGGGCCGGGCGAGCAGTACTTC.